Shown below are 24 T cell receptor beta chains from a single sample sequenced in a study of Graves' ophthalmopathy and Graves' hyperthyroidism. Amplification targeted the TCR beta CDR3 regions, with RNA transcripts as the source material. Scientists carried out first-round RT-PCR using HTBI primers and then a second-round multiplex PCR. TCRdb fed the multiplex PCR reads into MiXCR, producing one record per CDR3 protein. The data contain 740,000 or so distinct CDR3 sequences, around 40% of them seen just once; the ten biggest clones take up about 40%. Sequencing was performed on peripheral blood. The source of these receptors is an adult man with Graves' ophthalmopathy.

This clonotype was recorded many times. The chain has TRBV7-2 and TRBJ2-5; a weak D match, TRBD1 (6 bases). The CDR3 is made up of 13 amino acids. Trimming cost V 5 bases and J 5 bases, with 12 bases left between them. The germline V gene encodes CDR1 SGHTA and CDR2 FQGNSA. The CDR3 sequence is CASSRNRAETQYF. CDR3 DNA: TGTGCCAGCAGCCGAAACAGGGCGGAGACCCAGTACTTC.

The chain recombines TRBV7-2 with TRBJ2-6; perhaps TRBD1 as D (5 bases). Germline values: CDR1 SGHTA, CDR2 FQGNSA. Trimming stripped 6 bases from V and 0 bases from J, with 12 bases between. This CDR3 is built from 16 residues. CDR3 in DNA: TGTGCCAGCAGTATACGACAGTCCTCTGGGGCCAACGTCCTGACTTTC. This gives the protein CASSIRQSSGANVLTF.

The CDR3 DNA is TGCAGTGCTAGAGTTCCGGGGGAGGAGACGTACTTC. Its translation: CSARVPGEETYF. This sequence joins TRBV20-1 and TRBJ2-7; tentative D call: TRBD2 (6 bases). This CDR3 is built from 12 residues. Trimming left V 1 base short and J 12 bases short, with 16 bases between. The germline V gene encodes CDR1 DFQATT and CDR2 SNEGSKA (reference sequence).

The V and J genes are TRBV19 and TRBJ1-5, with D tentatively TRBD1 (5 bases). Trimming pared 3 bases from V and 7 bases from J, leaving 16 bases between. Germline V gene sequence: CDR1 LNHDA, CDR2 SQIVND (reference sequence). The CDR3 is made up of 15 amino acids. The CDR3 DNA sequence: TGTGCCAGTAGTATCGACAAGTGGGGGGGACAGCCCCAGCATTTT. Protein: CASSIDKWGGQPQHF. Combining the CDR3 with reference TRBV19 and TRBJ1-5 gives the whole variable domain DGGITQSPKYLFRKEGQNVTLSCEQNLNHDAMYWYRQDPGQGLRLIYYSQIVNDFQKGDIAEGYSVSREKKESFPLTVTSAQKNPTAFYLCASSIDKWGGQPQHFGDGTRLSIL.

The rearrangement links TRBV11-2 to TRBJ1-3; D not certain. Germline CDR1 is SGHAT and CDR2 is FQNNGV. This CDR3 region has 15 residues. V was cut by 5 bases and J by 1 base, with 12 bases left in between. The CDR3 reads CASSLNGDSGNTIYF. CDR3 sequence (DNA): TGTGCCAGCAGCCTAAATGGGGATTCTGGAAACACCATATATTTT.

On this clonotype itself: Since a much larger clone is just one base distant, this may be a read error. The CDR3 carries no conserved terminal phenylalanine or tryptophan, so it likely arises from a read error. The chain recombines TRBV11-1 with TRBJ1-1, with 10 bases aligning to TRBD1. V was clipped by 6 bases and J by 7 bases; unmatched bases: 14. There are 16 residues in the CDR3. The V gene's germline CDR1 is SGHAT and CDR2 FQDESV (reference sequence). The CDR3 DNA reads as TGTGCCAGCAGGCCCTCGGGACAGGGGATCGGTGGTGAAGCTTTCCTT. Its protein is CASRPSGQGIGGEAFL.

This clonotype was detected many times. V usage is TRBV7-2 and J usage is TRBJ1-5; no definite D call. The CDR3 loop spans 15 amino acids. Between the trimmed V and J ends, which lost 1 base and 1 base, there was a span of 8 bases. Germline CDR1 is SGHTA and CDR2 is FQGNSA. The CDR3 reads CASSLGGHSNQPQHF. The DNA for the CDR3 is TGTGCCAGCAGCTTAGGTGGGCACAGCAATCAGCCCCAGCATTTT.

This clonotype was seen at least ten times. The J gene is TRBJ2-6, the V gene TRBV12-3 or TRBV12-4; D possibly corresponds to TRBD1 (6 bases). V was shortened by 3 bases and J by 0 bases, with 12 bases between the two germline ends. The CDR3 is 17 residues long. CDR3 sequence: CASSFETGSSGANVLTF. The CDR3 DNA sequence: TGTGCCAGCAGTTTCGAGACAGGAAGCTCTGGGGCCAACGTCCTGACTTTC.

This clonotype has more than one count but fewer than ten. The rearrangement links TRBV19 to TRBJ1-1; the match to TRBD1 covers 7 bases. This CDR3 is built from 15 residues. V was clipped by 5 bases and J by 6 bases; unmatched bases: 12. Germline V gene sequence: CDR1 LNHDA, CDR2 SQIVND (reference sequence). As DNA, the CDR3 is TGTGCCAGTAGTCCTATACGACAGGGATCATCTGAAGCTTTCTTT. It encodes CASSPIRQGSSEAFF.

The chain has TRBV5-1 and TRBJ1-1, with 7 bases matching TRBD1. J gave up 1 base and V 6 bases, and 9 bases lay outside the gene matches. The CDR3 length is 15 residues. The V gene's germline CDR1 is SGHRS and CDR2 YFSETQ. CDR3 nucleotide sequence: TGCGCCAGCACTATGTTAACAGGGGCGAACACTGAAGCTTTCTTT. This gives the protein CASTMLTGANTEAFF.

This clonotype came up many times. In DNA, the CDR3 is TGCAGTGCTTCACCAAATCGGCTGTTTTTT. This codes for CSASPNRLFF. The chain has TRBV20-1 and TRBJ1-4; no definite D call. Germline V gene data show CDR1 as DFQATT and CDR2 as SNEGSKA (reference sequence). Trimming pared 5 bases from V and 14 bases from J, leaving 12 bases between. This CDR3 has 10 amino acids.

This chain links TRBV2 with TRBJ2-2, with D perhaps given as TRBD1 or TRBD2 (5 bases each). V was pared by 8 bases and J by 0 bases, with 13 bases between. Per germline, CDR1 SNHLY and CDR2 FYNNEI. This CDR3 is built from 15 residues. The CDR3 DNA reads TGTGCCAGCGGGGACGGCGCGACGAACACCGGGGAGCTGTTTTTT. It encodes CASGDGATNTGELFF.

On this clonotype itself: This may arise from a read error, as a much more abundant clone is one base away. The chain is built from TRBV12-3 or TRBV12-4 and TRBJ2-7; no clear D. The CDR3 has 11 amino acids. The CDR3 reads CASGITYERYF. In DNA form, the CDR3 reads TGTGCCAGCGGGATCACGTACGAGCGGTACTTC.

This chain uses TRBV7-2 with TRBJ2-2; D is uncertain. Looked up from germline, CDR1 is SGHTA and CDR2 is FQGNSA. This CDR3 has 14 amino acids. Trimming removed 9 bases at V and 6 bases at J, with 17 bases between. The CDR3 nucleotides are TGTGCCAGTAGTATCGGGCCCGCCCCCGGGGAGCTGTTTTTT. It is translated as CASSIGPAPGELFF.

In the case of this clonotype: The junction differs from germline at one of its ends, possibly a read error. The V and J genes are TRBV10-2 and TRBJ2-7; D is possibly TRBD1 (5 bases). Germline V gene data show CDR1 as WSHSY and CDR2 as SAAADI. CDR3 size: 11 residues. This CDR3 reads CASRTAGMQYF. Here the CDR3 DNA reads TGTGCCAGCAGAACCGCAGGGATGCAGTACTTC.

This clonotype was seen at least ten times. The chain carries TRBV5-8 and TRBJ2-2; tentatively, D is TRBD1 (5 bases). Trimming cost V 4 bases and J 9 bases, with 10 bases left between them. There are 12 residues in the CDR3. The germline gives CDR1 SGHTS, CDR2 YDEGEE. CDR3 sequence reads: CASSKGDRELFF. The CDR3 DNA is TGTGCCAGCAGCAAAGGGGATCGGGAGCTGTTTTTT.

This clonotype was seen only a few times. The J gene is TRBJ2-7, the V gene TRBV15; TRBD2 matches 7 bases. Germline values: CDR1 LNHNV, CDR2 YYDKDF (reference sequence). This CDR3 has 20 residues. V lost 0 bases, J lost 0 bases, and 17 bases stayed unmatched. CDR3 sequence (DNA): TGTGCCACCAGCAGAGATCGGCTCCTTCCGGGGGGAGTAGCCTCCTACGAGCAGTACTTC. It yields the protein CATSRDRLLPGGVASYEQYF.

The genes are TRBV29-1 and TRBJ1-1; D remains unclear. The CDR3 length is 10 residues. The germline V gene encodes CDR1 SQVTM and CDR2 ANQGSEA. The DNA for the CDR3 is TGCCTGACTGAGAACACTGAAGCTTTCTTT. Amino acid sequence: CLTENTEAFF.

The V call is TRBV7-9, the J call TRBJ2-5; 9 bases are shared with TRBD1. Germline trimming cut 3 bases from V and 4 bases from J; bases unmatched to any gene: 6. Germline CDR1 reads SEHNR; CDR2 reads FQNEAQ (reference sequence). The CDR3 contains 15 residues. The CDR3 DNA reads as TGTGCCAGCAGCTTCGGACAGGGGAGTGCAGAGACCCAGTACTTC. This translates into CASSFGQGSAETQYF.

For this clonotype: This CDR3 is missing its conserved last phenylalanine or tryptophan, likely due to a read error. No DNA is shown, since the ends of the CDR3 on it are uncertain; the CDR3 is the one TCRdb lists. This sequence joins TRBV20-1 and TRBJ2-5; TRBD1 reflects the table's D call only, with no check against the DNA. The CDR3 spans 13 amino acids, including both terminal residues. The germline V gene has CDR1 DFQATT and CDR2 SNEGSKA (reference sequence). The CDR3 reads CSARGQGVETQHV.

This clonotype has just a few counts. The V and J genes are TRBV11-2 and TRBJ1-3; tentative D call: TRBD1 (5 bases). Trimming shortened V by 5 bases and J by 0 bases, and 17 bases separated the two germline ends. Germline V lookup: CDR1 SGHAT, CDR2 FQNNGV. The CDR3 length is 17 residues. CDR3: CASSQDRQGHSGNTIYF. CDR3 nucleotide sequence: TGTGCCAGCAGCCAAGATAGGCAGGGCCACTCTGGAAACACCATATATTTT.

This clonotype was detected ten times or more. This chain uses TRBV29-1 with TRBJ2-7; D perhaps matches TRBD1 (6 bases). V was cut by 3 bases and J by 5 bases, with 17 bases left in between. Germline V gives CDR1 SQVTM, CDR2 ANQGSEA. This CDR3 comprises 14 residues. The CDR3 sequence: CSVDGQGMADEQYF. DNA of the CDR3: TGCAGCGTTGATGGTCAGGGGATGGCGGACGAGCAGTACTTC.

Points on this clonotype: At one end, the junction sequence differs from germline, possibly due to a read error. V gene TRBV25-1 combines with J gene TRBJ1-5; 8 bases map to TRBD1. Germline assignment: CDR1 MGHDK and CDR2 SYGVNS. CDR3 length: 15 residues. CDR3 sequence: CACSATGQANQPQHF. The CDR3, as DNA: TGTGCCTGCAGTGCCACGGGACAGGCCAATCAGCCCCAGCATTTT.

As regards this clonotype: A read error may explain this, as a much larger clone is one base away. The CDR3 sequence is CASGAESF. DNA for the CDR3: TGTGCCAGCGGTGCGGAGTCCTTC. The chain links TRBV2 to TRBJ2-7; no definite D call. This CDR3 spans 8 amino acids. Germline CDR1 SNHLY, CDR2 FYNNEI.